The source of this T cell receptor beta chain is a study of identical twins. Study-wide findings and caveats: In cord blood, abundant beta clonotypes had fewer insertions; memory showed no trend.

TCRdb fed the 5' RACE reads into MiXCR, producing one record per CDR3 protein. The sample comprises roughly 540,000 distinct CDR3 sequences, 20% to 25% of which are singletons, and 0.91% rests with the top ten. All donors were healthy, and all were Caucasian. This CDR3 contains 14 residues. The V end lost 6 bases, the J end lost 2 bases, and 13 bases lay between the germline ends. Germline values: CDR1 MNHNS, CDR2 SASEGT. Worth noting for this clonotype: Its specificity is not known.

This sample also belongs to another study, concerning T cells expressing NK-cell markers. This second study notes: The study drew TCR beta repertoires from sorted CD3+CD56+NKG2C+, CD3+CD56+NKG2C- and CD3+CD56-NKG2C+ T cells. As a fraction of CD8+ T cells, dominant NKG2C+ clonotypes reached about 1.0-7.5% in six donors.

The TCR was taken from a young woman in good health. The gene calls are TRBV6-1 and TRBJ1-2; a possible D gene is TRBD1 (6 bases). Sequenced: CD4+ T cells sorted from blood. The CDR3 DNA reads as TGTGCCAGCAGCACCGGACAGCCCAACTATGGCTACACCTTC. It encodes CASSTGQPNYGYTF.